This T cell receptor beta chain derives from a study of T cell clones after liver transplantation. Study background: TCRbeta sequencing after a pre-transplant mixed lymphocyte reaction identified graft-donor-reactive clones, later tracked in post-transplant blood. Overall study findings and caveats: Small, mixed patient groups and varying post-transplant times limit these conclusions.

Points on this clone: The antigen is not known.

With 5 bases clipped from V and 5 bases from J, the junction kept 9 bases outside the gene matches. CDR1 SGHTA and CDR2 FQGTGA come from the germline V gene. The CDR3 contains 16 residues. Assay: immunoSEQ multiplex PCR; the TCRdb copy retains only in-frame clones and omits some. The table includes tens of thousands of clones, about four fifths detected once. The J gene is TRBJ2-2, the V gene TRBV7-3, with 9 bases identical to TRBD2. The sequenced sample was CD4+ T cells from blood, obtained before liver transplant. This TCR was recovered from a human donor who received a liver transplant. CDR3 in amino acids: CASSPIAGVDTGELFF. CDR3 DNA sequence: TGTGCCAGCAGCCCAATAGCGGGAGTGGATACCGGGGAGCTGTTTTTT.